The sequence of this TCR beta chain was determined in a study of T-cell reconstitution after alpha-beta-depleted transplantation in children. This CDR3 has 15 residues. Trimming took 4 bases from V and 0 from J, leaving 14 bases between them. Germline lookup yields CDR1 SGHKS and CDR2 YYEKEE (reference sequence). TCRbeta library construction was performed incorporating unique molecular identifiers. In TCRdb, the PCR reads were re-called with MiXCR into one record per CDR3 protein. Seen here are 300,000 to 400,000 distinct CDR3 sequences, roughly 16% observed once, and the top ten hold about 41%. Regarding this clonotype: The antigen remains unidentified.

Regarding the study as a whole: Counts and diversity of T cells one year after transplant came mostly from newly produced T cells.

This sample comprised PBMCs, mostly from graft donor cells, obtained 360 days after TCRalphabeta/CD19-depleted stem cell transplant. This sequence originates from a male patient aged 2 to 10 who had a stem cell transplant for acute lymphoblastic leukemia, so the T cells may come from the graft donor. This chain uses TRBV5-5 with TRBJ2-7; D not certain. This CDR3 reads CASSLENSRSYEQYF. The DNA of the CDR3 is TGTGCCAGCAGCCTTGAGAACTCCCGCTCCTACGAGCAGTACTTC.